Shown below are 14 T cell receptor beta chains from a single sample sequenced in a study of blood T cells in healthy people across ages. Together with a sample-barcoded 5' primer, a J-beta primer mix was included in a second PCR lasting roughly 6 to 12 cycles. TCRdb analysed the 5' RACE reads with MiXCR anew, one entry per CDR3 protein. The sample records approximately 820,000 distinct CDR3 sequences, around 45% being singletons. Source material: blood. Receptors originate from a man in his sixties in good health.

The chain links TRBV4-3 to TRBJ2-7; D gene uncertain. The V end lost 2 bases, the J end lost 2 bases, and 13 bases lay between the germline ends. The CDR3 spans 15 residues. Looked up from germline, CDR1 is LGHNA and CDR2 is YSLEER. CDR3 loop: CASSQSHLGPYEQYF. CDR3 DNA: TGCGCCAGCAGCCAATCCCATTTGGGCCCCTACGAGCAGTACTTC.

The rearrangement uses TRBV3-1 and TRBJ2-4; no firm D call. TRBJ2-7 explains the end of the DNA better; the J call may be wrong. The CDR3 covers 12 residues. CDR1 LGHDT and CDR2 YNNKEL come from the germline V gene (reference sequence). Here the CDR3 DNA reads TGTGCCAGCAGCCAAGATCTTCTCGAGCAGTACTTC. Translated: CASSQDLLEQYF.

This chain uses TRBV7-9 with TRBJ1-5; possible D gene TRBD1, 5 bases. The V gene lost 1 base and the J gene lost 10 bases, with 17 bases spanning the gap. This CDR3 region has 15 residues. CDR1 is SEHNR, CDR2 FQNEAQ, per germline (reference sequence). CDR3 nucleotides: TGTGCCAGCAGCTTAGACTGGAGGTCTAGGGGACCCCAGCATTTT. This translates into CASSLDWRSRGPQHF.

This clonotype has just a few counts. The chain combines TRBV5-1 with TRBJ1-6, with D unclear. Germline assignment: CDR1 SGHRS and CDR2 YFSETQ. The CDR3 runs to 15 residues. Trimming removed 4 bases at V and 14 bases at J, with 22 bases between. The CDR3 DNA sequence: TGCGCCAGCAGCATTGGCGGGCCTGAAGTAAGAGCCCTCCACTTT. Its translation is CASSIGGPEVRALHF.

The V call is TRBV9, the J call TRBJ2-1; a weak D match, TRBD1 (5 bases). Germline assignment: CDR1 SGDLS and CDR2 YYNGEE. CDR3 length: 16 amino acids. V shed 0 bases and J shed 5 bases, with 15 bases lying between them. The DNA of the CDR3 is TGTGCCAGCAGCGTAGACGACAGCTTGGCTCACAATGAGCAGTTCTTC. It yields the protein CASSVDDSLAHNEQFF.

This clonotype was observed a single time. CDR3 protein: CSVPSEAGGGNEQFF. The CDR3, as DNA: TGCAGCGTTCCCTCGGAGGCGGGAGGGGGCAATGAGCAGTTCTTC. The J gene is TRBJ2-1, the V gene TRBV29-1; TRBD2 matches at 9 bases. The CDR3 contains 15 residues. Germline trimming cut 5 bases from V and 6 bases from J; bases unmatched to any gene: 11. Germline lookup yields CDR1 SQVTM and CDR2 ANQGSEA.

This chain uses TRBV15 with TRBJ1-2; 7 bases match TRBD1. Unmatched junction bases numbered 5, after V lost 0 bases and J lost 4 bases. CDR3 size: 15 residues. The germline CDR1 and CDR2 sequences are LNHNV and YYDKDF (reference sequence). The CDR3 sequence: CATSRDLTGSYGYTF. CDR3 in DNA: TGTGCCACCAGCAGAGATTTGACAGGGTCCTATGGCTACACCTTC.

The chain links TRBV2 to TRBJ2-4; D possibly corresponds to TRBD2 (6 bases). The ends were cut back, 1 base at V and 7 bases at J, with 8 bases in the middle. Per the germline V gene, CDR1 is SNHLY and CDR2 is FYNNEI. The CDR3 extends over 13 amino acids. The CDR3 is CASSEGGANIQYF. Here the CDR3 DNA reads TGTGCCAGCAGTGAAGGCGGGGCGAACATTCAGTACTTC.

As to this clonotype: A much larger clone lies one base from this, so it may be a read error. The V gene is TRBV29-1, the J gene TRBJ1-1; maybe TRBD1 (6 bases). This CDR3 comprises 11 residues. The germline gives CDR1 SQVTM, CDR2 ANQGSEA. V gave up 6 bases and J gave up 9 bases, with 14 bases separating them. The CDR3 loop reads CSVDRGTKAFF. The CDR3 DNA reads as TGCAGCGTGGACAGAGGGACTAAAGCTTTCTTT.

This clonotype was found a few times. V usage is TRBV7-8 and J usage is TRBJ1-1; 7 bases align to TRBD1. Germline trimming cut 5 bases from V and 0 bases from J; bases unmatched to any gene: 9. Germline-derived CDR1 and CDR2 are SGHVS and FQNEAQ. This CDR3 is 16 amino acids long. This CDR3 is CASSAWDRKMNTEAFF. Here the CDR3 DNA reads TGTGCCAGCAGCGCCTGGGACAGAAAAATGAACACTGAAGCTTTCTTT.

This clonotype has more than one count but fewer than ten. This sequence joins TRBV7-9 and TRBJ2-7; 7 bases map to TRBD1. The CDR3 is 14 residues long. V trimming: 6 bases; J trimming: 0 bases; junction bases outside the gene matches: 5. From germline, CDR1 is SEHNR and CDR2 FQNEAQ (reference sequence). This CDR3 reads CASRGQARSYEQYF. For the CDR3, the DNA is TGTGCCAGCAGAGGACAGGCCCGCTCCTACGAGCAGTACTTC.

This clonotype was observed a handful of times. The V and J genes are TRBV7-2 and TRBJ2-1, with TRBD2 matching over 13 bases. This CDR3 has 16 residues. The ends lost 5 bases at V and 6 bases at J; junction bases unmatched: 7. In germline, CDR1 is SGHTA, CDR2 FQGNSA. The CDR3 reads CASSQTSGGAGNEQFF. CDR3 DNA: TGTGCCAGCAGCCAAACTAGCGGGGGGGCCGGCAATGAGCAGTTCTTC.

The V call is TRBV3-1, the J call TRBJ2-5; TRBD2 matches at 11 bases. The V gene end was trimmed by 3 bases and the J gene end by 3 bases; junction bases not matched to a gene: 0. CDR1 is LGHDT, CDR2 YNNKEL, per germline (reference sequence). The CDR3 contains 14 residues. The CDR3 region is CASSQGLAEETQYF. The CDR3 DNA is TGTGCCAGCAGCCAGGGACTAGCGGAAGAGACCCAGTACTTC.

The chain uses TRBV7-8 and TRBJ2-3; 11 nucleotides line up with TRBD2. The CDR3 has 16 residues. V was clipped by 5 bases and J by 4 bases; unmatched bases: 8. The germline gives CDR1 SGHVS, CDR2 FQNEAQ. CDR3 bases: TGTGCCAGCAGCGATAGCGGGGGGGCTATCCCAGATACGCAGTATTTT. Residues: CASSDSGGAIPDTQYF.